By its share, the clone carrying this T cell receptor (beta chain) is medium-sized. Its antigen is not known. Alpha and beta constant-region primers primed reverse transcription of about 500 ng RNA. Using multiplexing indices, alpha and beta chain libraries were generated apart by chain-specific third strand synthesis. A 5' RACE adapter with a random hexamer and the SP2 primer site was joined to cDNA. TCRdb passed the 5' RACE reads through MiXCR, listing each CDR3 protein once. The sample gives about 6,500 distinct CDR3 sequences, 6% to 8.5% of which show up once; around a sixth is in the top ten. This sample is part of a study of HIV-infected patients and healthy controls. The CDR3 consists of 15 residues. The V end was cut by 2 bases, the J end by 0 bases, with 9 bases between. Germline CDR1 MNHEY, CDR2 SMNVEV (reference sequence). Follow-up blood was drawn about 14 weeks, roughly three months, after antiretroviral therapy began. The repertoire came from unfractionated whole blood and reflected all unsorted peripheral T cells.

General observations from the study: Treated samples reflected only about three months of therapy, arguably too short to observe immune reconstitution.

This TCR was recovered from an adult with HIV infection. The chain is built from TRBV27 and TRBJ2-3; TRBD1 might be the D (5 bases). Source: blood, taken during antiretroviral therapy. The CDR3 loop is CASSLGASSTDTQYF. In DNA, the CDR3 is TGTGCCAGCAGTTTAGGGGCCTCTAGCACAGATACGCAGTATTTT.